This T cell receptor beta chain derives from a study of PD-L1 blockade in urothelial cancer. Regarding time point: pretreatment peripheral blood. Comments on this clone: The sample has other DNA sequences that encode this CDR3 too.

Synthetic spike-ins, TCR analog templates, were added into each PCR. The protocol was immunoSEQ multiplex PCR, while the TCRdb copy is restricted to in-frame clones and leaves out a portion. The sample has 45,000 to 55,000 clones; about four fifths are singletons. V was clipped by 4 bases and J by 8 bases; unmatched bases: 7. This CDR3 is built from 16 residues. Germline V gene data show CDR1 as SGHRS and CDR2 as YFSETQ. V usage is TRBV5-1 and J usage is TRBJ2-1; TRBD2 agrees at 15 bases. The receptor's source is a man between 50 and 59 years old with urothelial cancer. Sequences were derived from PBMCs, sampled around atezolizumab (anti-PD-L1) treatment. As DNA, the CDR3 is TGCGCCAGCAGCACCGGACTAGCGGGGGGGCATGATGAGCAGTTCTTC. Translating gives CASSTGLAGGHDEQFF.